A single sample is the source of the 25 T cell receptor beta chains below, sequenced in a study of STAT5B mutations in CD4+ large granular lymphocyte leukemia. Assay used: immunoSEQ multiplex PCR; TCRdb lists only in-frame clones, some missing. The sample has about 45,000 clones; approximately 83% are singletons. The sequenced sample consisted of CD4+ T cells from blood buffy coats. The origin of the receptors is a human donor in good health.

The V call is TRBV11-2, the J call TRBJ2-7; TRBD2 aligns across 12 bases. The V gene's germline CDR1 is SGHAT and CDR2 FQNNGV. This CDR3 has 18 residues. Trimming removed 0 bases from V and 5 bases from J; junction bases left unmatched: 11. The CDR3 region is CASSLDTPLAGGPHEQYF. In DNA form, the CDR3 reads TGTGCCAGCAGCTTAGATACTCCCCTAGCGGGAGGGCCGCACGAGCAGTACTTC.

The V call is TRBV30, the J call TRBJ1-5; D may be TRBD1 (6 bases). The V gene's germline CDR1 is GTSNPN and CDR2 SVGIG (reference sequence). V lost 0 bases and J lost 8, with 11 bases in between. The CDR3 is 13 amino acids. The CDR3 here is CAWSVQGPEPQHF. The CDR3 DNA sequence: TGTGCCTGGAGTGTACAGGGCCCGGAGCCCCAGCATTTT.

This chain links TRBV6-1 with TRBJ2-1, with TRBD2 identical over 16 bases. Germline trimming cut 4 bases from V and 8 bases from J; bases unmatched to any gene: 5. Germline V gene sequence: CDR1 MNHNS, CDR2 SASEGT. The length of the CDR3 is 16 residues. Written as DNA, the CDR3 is TGTGCCAGCAGTGCGGGACTAGCGGGAGGGTTCGATGAGCAGTTCTTC. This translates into CASSAGLAGGFDEQFF.

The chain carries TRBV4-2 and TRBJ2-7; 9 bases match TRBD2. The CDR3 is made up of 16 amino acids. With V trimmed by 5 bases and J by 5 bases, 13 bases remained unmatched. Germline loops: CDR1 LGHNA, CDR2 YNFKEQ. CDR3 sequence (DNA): TGTGCCAGCAGCTCCCTTCCAGCGGGAGGAACCGACGAGCAGTACTTC. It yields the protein CASSSLPAGGTDEQYF.

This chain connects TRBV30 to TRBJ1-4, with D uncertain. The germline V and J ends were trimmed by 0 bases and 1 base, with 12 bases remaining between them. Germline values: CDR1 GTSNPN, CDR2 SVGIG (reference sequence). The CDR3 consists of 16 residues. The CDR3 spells CAWSVLPSLTNEKLFF. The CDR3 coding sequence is TGTGCCTGGAGTGTACTCCCCTCTCTAACTAATGAAAAACTGTTTTTT.

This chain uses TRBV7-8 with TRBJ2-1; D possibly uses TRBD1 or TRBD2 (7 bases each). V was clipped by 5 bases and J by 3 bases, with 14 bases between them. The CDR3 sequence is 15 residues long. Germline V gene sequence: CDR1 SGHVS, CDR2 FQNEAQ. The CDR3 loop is CASSRGGQSYNEQFF. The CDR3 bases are TGTGCCAGCAGCAGGGGGGGACAGAGCTACAATGAGCAGTTCTTC.

The CDR3 protein is CASSMGLAGGLTGELFF. The DNA of the CDR3 is TGTGCCAGCAGCATGGGACTAGCGGGAGGCCTAACCGGGGAGCTGTTTTTT. This rearrangement joins TRBV7-2 to TRBJ2-2; 15 nucleotides line up with TRBD2. This CDR3 has 17 residues. The germline V gene encodes CDR1 SGHTA and CDR2 FQGNSA. V shed 5 bases, J shed 5 bases, and the junction held 6 bases outside the gene matches. Based on the CDR3 plus reference TRBV7-2 and TRBJ2-2, the full variable domain is GAGVSQSPSNKVTEKGKDVELRCDPISGHTALYWYRQSLGQGLEFLIYFQGNSAPDKSGLPSDRFSAERTGGSVSTLTIQRTQQEDSAVYLCASSMGLAGGLTGELFFGEGSRLTVL.

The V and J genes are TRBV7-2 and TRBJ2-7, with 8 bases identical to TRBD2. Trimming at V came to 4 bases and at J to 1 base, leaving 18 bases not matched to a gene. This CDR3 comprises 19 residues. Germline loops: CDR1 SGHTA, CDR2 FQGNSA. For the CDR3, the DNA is TGTGCCAGCAGCTCCCCGACTAGCGATGTGTTCGGCCCATCCTACGAGCAGTACTTC. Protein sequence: CASSSPTSDVFGPSYEQYF. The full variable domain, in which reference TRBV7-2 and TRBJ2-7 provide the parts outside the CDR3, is GAGVSQSPSNKVTEKGKDVELRCDPISGHTALYWYRQSLGQGLEFLIYFQGNSAPDKSGLPSDRFSAERTGGSVSTLTIQRTQQEDSAVYLCASSSPTSDVFGPSYEQYFGPGTRLTVT.

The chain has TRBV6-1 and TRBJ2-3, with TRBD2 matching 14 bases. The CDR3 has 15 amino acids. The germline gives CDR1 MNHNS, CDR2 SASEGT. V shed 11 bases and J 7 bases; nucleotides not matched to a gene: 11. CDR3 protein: CAAGGLAGEGNTQYF. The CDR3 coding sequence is TGTGCCGCAGGGGGACTAGCGGGAGAAGGGAATACGCAGTATTTT.

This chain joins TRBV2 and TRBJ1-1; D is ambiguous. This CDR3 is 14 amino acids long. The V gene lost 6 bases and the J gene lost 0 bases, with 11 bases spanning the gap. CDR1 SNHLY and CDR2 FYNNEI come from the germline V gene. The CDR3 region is CASSYRSMNTEAFF. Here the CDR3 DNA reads TGTGCCAGCAGCTATCGGAGCATGAACACTGAAGCTTTCTTT.

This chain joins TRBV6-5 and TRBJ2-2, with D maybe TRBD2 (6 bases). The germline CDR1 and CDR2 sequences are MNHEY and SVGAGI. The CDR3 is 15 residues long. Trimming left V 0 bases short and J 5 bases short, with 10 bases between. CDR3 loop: CASSYSMAGTGELFF. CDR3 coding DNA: TGTGCCAGCAGTTACTCGATGGCGGGGACCGGGGAGCTGTTTTTT.

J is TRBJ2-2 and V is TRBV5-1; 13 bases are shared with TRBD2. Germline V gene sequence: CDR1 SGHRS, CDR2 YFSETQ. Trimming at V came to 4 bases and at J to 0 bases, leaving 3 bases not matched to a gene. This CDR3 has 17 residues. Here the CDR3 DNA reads TGCGCCAGCAGCCGACTAGCGGGAGGACCGAACACCGGGGAGCTGTTTTTT. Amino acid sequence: CASSRLAGGPNTGELFF.

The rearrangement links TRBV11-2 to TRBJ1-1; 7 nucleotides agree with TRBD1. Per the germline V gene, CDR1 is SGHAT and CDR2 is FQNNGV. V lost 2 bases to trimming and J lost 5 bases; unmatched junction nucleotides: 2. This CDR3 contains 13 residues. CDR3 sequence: CASSLTGETEAFF. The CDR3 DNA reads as TGTGCCAGCAGCTTAACAGGGGAAACTGAAGCTTTCTTT.

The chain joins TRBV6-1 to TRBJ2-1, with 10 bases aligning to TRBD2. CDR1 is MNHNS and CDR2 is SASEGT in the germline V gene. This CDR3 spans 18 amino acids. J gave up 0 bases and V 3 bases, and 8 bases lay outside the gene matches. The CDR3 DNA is TGTGCCAGCAGTGATATAGCGGGAGGCCCGAGCTCCTACAATGAGCAGTTCTTC. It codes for CASSDIAGGPSSYNEQFF.

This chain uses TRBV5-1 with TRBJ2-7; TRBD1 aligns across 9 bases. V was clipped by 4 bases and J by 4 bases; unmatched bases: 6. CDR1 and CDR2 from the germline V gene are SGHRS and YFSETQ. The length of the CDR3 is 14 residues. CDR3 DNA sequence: TGCGCCAGCAGCCACCTGGACAGGGGATACGAGCAGTACTTC. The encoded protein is CASSHLDRGYEQYF.

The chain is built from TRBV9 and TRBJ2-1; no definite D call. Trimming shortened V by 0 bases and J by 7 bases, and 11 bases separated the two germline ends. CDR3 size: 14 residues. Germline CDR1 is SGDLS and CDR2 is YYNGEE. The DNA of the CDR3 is TGTGCCAGCAGCGTAGGGAGTAGTTCGAATGAGCAGTTCTTC. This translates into CASSVGSSSNEQFF.

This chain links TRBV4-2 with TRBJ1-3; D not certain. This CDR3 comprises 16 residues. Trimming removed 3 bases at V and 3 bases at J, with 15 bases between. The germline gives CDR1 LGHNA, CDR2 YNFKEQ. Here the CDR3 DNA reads TGTGCCAGCAGCCAGGCGGCGGGATCCCTTGGAAACACCATATATTTT. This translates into CASSQAAGSLGNTIYF.

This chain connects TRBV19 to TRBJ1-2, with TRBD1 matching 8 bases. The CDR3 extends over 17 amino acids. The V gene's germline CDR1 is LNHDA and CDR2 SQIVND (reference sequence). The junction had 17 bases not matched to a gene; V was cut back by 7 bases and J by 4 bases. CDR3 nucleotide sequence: TGTGCCAGTACCACCGCCCCATTTACAGGGGGGGGCTATGGCTACACCTTC. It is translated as CASTTAPFTGGGYGYTF.

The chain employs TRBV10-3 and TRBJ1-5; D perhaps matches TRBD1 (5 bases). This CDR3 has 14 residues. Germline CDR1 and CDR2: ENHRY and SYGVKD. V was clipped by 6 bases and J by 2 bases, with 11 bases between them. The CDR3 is CAIRGGGGNQPQHF. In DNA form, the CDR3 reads TGTGCCATCAGGGGGGGAGGAGGCAATCAGCCCCAGCATTTT.

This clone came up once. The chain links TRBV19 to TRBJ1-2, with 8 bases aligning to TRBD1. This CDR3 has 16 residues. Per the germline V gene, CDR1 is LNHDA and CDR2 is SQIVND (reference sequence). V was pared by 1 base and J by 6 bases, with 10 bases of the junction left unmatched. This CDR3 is CASSIVWTGRNNGYTF. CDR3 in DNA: TGTGCCAGTAGTATAGTCTGGACAGGGAGGAACAATGGCTACACCTTC.

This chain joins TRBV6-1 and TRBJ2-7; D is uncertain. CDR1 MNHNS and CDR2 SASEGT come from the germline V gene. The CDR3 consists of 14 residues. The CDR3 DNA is TGTGTCGCCATGGCCGAACCCCGGAACCACGAGCAGTACTTC. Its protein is CVAMAEPRNHEQYF.

The CDR3 here is CASSERGAGEPARAKNIQYF. CDR3 DNA sequence: TGTGCCAGCAGTGAAAGAGGGGCAGGGGAGCCAGCTAGAGCCAAAAACATTCAGTACTTC. The J gene is TRBJ2-4, the V gene TRBV6-1; perhaps TRBD1 as D (6 bases). The CDR3 has 20 amino acids. Trimming pared 2 bases from V and 0 bases from J, leaving 23 bases between. The germline V gene encodes CDR1 MNHNS and CDR2 SASEGT.

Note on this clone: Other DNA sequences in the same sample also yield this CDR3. The CDR3 region has the DNA TGTGCCAGCAGCGTAGGGACAGCTAACTATGGCTACACCTTC. This encodes CASSVGTANYGYTF. V and J are TRBV9 and TRBJ1-2; possible D gene TRBD1, 6 bases. Trimming removed 0 bases at V and 0 bases at J, with 6 bases between. The CDR3 runs 14 residues. Germline-derived CDR1 and CDR2 are SGDLS and YYNGEE.

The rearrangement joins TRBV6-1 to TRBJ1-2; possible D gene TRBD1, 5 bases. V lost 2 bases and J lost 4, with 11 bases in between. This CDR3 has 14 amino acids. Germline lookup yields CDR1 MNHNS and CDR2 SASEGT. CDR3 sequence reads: CASSETTAFYGYTF. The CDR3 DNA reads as TGTGCCAGCAGTGAAACGACAGCCTTCTATGGCTACACCTTC.

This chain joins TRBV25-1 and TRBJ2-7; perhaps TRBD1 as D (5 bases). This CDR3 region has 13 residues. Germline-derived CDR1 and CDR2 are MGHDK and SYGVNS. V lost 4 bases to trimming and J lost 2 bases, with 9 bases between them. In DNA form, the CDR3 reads TGTGCCAGCAGTGTGGCAGGGACCTACGAGCAGTACTTC. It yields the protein CASSVAGTYEQYF.